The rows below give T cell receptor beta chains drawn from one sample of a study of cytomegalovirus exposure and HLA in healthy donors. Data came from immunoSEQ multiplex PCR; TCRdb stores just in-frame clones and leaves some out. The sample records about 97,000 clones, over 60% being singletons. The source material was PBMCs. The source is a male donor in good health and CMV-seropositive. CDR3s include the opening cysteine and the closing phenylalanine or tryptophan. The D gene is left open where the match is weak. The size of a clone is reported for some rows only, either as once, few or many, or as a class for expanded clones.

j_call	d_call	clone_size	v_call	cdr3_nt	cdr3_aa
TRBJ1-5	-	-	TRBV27	TGTGCCAGCAGTTTATACGGGGTCCAGCCCCAGCATTTT	CASSLYGVQPQHF
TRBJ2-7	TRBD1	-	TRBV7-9	TGTGCCAGCAGCTTAGAGGGACAGGGGGCCTACGAGCAGTACTTC	CASSLEGQGAYEQYF
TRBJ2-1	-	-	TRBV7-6	TGTGCCAGCAACCGAGTCGACAGCTCCTACAATGAGCAGTTCTTC	CASNRVDSSYNEQFF
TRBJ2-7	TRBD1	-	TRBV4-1	TGCGCCAGCAGGTTCGGACAGGGCTCATCGGGTGAGCAGTACTTC	CASRFGQGSSGEQYF
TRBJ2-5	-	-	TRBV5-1	TGCGCCAGCAGCTTGACGGGTCGGGAAGAGACCCAGTACTTC	CASSLTGREETQYF
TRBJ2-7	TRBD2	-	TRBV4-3	TGCGCCAGCAGCCAAGATGGGGGACTAGCGCGATCCGAGCAGTACTTC	CASSQDGGLARSEQYF
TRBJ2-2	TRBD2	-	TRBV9	TGTGCCAGCAGCGTAGGTCTAGCGGGAGTGAAGGCCGGGGAGCTGTTTTTT	CASSVGLAGVKAGELFF
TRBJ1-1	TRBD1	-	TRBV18	TGTGCCAGCTCACCAGGACAGGGGGCTGAAGCTTTCTTT	CASSPGQGAEAFF
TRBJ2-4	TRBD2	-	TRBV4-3	TGCGCCAGCAGCCAAGATGGAACGGGGGGGAAAGAAAACATTCAGTACTTC	CASSQDGTGGKENIQYF
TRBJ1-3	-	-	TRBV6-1	TGTGCCAGCAGTGAAGCGTCGGGTATTGGAAACACCATATATTTT	CASSEASGIGNTIYF
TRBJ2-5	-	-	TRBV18	TGTGCCAGCTCACCACCAACAGAGAGAGAGACCCAGTACTTC	CASSPPTERETQYF
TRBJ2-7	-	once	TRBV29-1	TGCAGCGTTGAAGGGCAGGGAGGCTACGAGCAGTACTTC	CSVEGQGGYEQYF
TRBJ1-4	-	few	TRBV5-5	TGTGCCAGCAGCTTGCCTCAGGGTGGTAATGAAAAACTGTTTTTT	CASSLPQGGNEKLFF
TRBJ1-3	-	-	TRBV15	TGTGCCACCAGCAGAGATCTATCGGCGGGAGCTGGAAACACCATATATTTT	CATSRDLSAGAGNTIYF
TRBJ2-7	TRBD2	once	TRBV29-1	TGCAGCGTGCGGGAGTACGACGAGCAGTACTTC	CSVREYDEQYF
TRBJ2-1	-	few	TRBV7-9	TGTTCCAGCGTCCTAGAGAATGAGCAGTTCTTC	CSSVLENEQFF
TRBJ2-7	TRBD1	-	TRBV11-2	TGTGCCAGCAGCTTAGCAGGGACAGGGGAAGGGGAGCAGTACTTC	CASSLAGTGEGEQYF
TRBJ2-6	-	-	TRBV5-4	TGTGCCAGCAGCCCCGGGCCCCAGGCTATCCCTGGGGCCAACGGCCTGACTTTC	CASSPGPQAIPGANGLTF
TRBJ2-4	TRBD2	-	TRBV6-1	TGTGCCAGCAGTGAGGCGAGCGGGAGGGCCGGGTACATTCAGTACTTC	CASSEASGRAGYIQYF
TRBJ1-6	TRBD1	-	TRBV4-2	TGTGCCAGCAGCCAAGATATCAGGGGGCCGAATTCACCCCTCCACTTT	CASSQDIRGPNSPLHF
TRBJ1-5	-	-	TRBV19	TGTGCCAGTACCTCTTCGACAGGTTCTGCCGACCTCAATCAGCCCCAGCATTTT	CASTSSTGSADLNQPQHF
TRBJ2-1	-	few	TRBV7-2	TGTGCCAGCAGCTTAGGACCCCTGAGCAGGGAGCAGTTCTTC	CASSLGPLSREQFF
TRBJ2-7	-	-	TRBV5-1	TGCGCCAGCAGCTTGGTTGCGGGATCCACCTACGAGCAGTACTTC	CASSLVAGSTYEQYF
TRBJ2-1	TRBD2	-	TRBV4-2	TGTGCCAGCAGCCAAGCTTCCGGGACTAGTCTCGATGAGCAGTTCTTC	CASSQASGTSLDEQFF
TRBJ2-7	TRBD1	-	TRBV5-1	TGCGCCAGCAGCTTGGGGGGGACAGGCCCACGGTGGGTCGAGCAGTACTTC	CASSLGGTGPRWVEQYF
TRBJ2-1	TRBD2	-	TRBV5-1	TGCGCCAGCAGCTTGGGACTAGCGGAGAATGAGCAGTTCTTC	CASSLGLAENEQFF
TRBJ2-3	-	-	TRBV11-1	TGTGCCAGCAGCTTTGGAAAGGGGTATCCAGATACGCAGTATTTT	CASSFGKGYPDTQYF
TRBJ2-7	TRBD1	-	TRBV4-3	TGCGCCAGCAGCCAAGAGCGGCAGGGGGCCTACGAGCAGTACTTC	CASSQERQGAYEQYF
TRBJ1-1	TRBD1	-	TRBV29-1	TGCAGCGTTGAGACAACAGGGGCAACGGCTTTCTTT	CSVETTGATAFF
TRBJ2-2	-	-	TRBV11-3	TGTGCCAGCAGCCAAACTAGGTTCGCGAACACCGGGGAGCTGTTTTTT	CASSQTRFANTGELFF
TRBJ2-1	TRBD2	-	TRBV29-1	TGCAGCACTGGGACTAGCGGGAGAAGGGCCTACAATGAGCAGTTCTTC	CSTGTSGRRAYNEQFF